The 22 T cell receptor beta chains below were found in one sample sequenced in a study of CXCR3-negative and CXCR3-positive naive CD8 T cells. Carrying UMI labels, the TRB cDNA libraries were prepared through 5' RACE. TCRdb reanalyzed the 5' RACE reads and collapses them to one entry per CDR3 protein, without DNA. In total, the table holds around 40,000 distinct CDR3 sequences. Sequencing was performed on naive CXCR3- CD8+ T cells from blood. Subset noted: CD45RO-CCR7+CD27+CD95- naive CD8+ T cells lacking CXCR3 (TNR3-). Receptors were obtained from a human donor in good health. Some clones in this sample may be carry-over from other donors' samples.

The J gene is TRBJ2-5, the V gene TRBV6-2 or TRBV6-3; the D gene TCRdb calls, TRBD2, cannot be checked with no DNA. CDR3 size: 16 residues. CDR1 and CDR2 from the germline V gene are MNHEY and SVGEGT. The CDR3 loop is CASSATSGGPEETQYF.

The V and J genes are TRBV20-1 and TRBJ1-1. The CDR3 has 15 residues. Germline CDR1 reads DFQATT; CDR2 reads SNEGSKA (reference sequence). The CDR3 spells CSARDWDQIGTEAFF.

J is TRBJ1-6 and V is TRBV4-3; TCRdb reports TRBD1, a call that lacks DNA to check it against. The CDR3 sequence is 20 residues long. The germline V gene encodes CDR1 LGHNA and CDR2 YSLEER. CDR3: CASSQEWTGAPSSYNSPLHF.

This chain joins TRBV29-1 and TRBJ1-2; TCRdb designates TRBD1, a call that cannot be tested without DNA. CDR3 size: 12 residues. The germline CDR1 and CDR2 sequences are SQVTM and ANQGSEA. The chain's CDR3 is CSAATDNYGYTF.

This chain uses TRBV5-5 with TRBJ2-2. This CDR3 region has 15 residues. The germline gives CDR1 SGHKS, CDR2 YYEKEE (reference sequence). The CDR3 loop reads CASSLGITSAGELFF. Full variable domain (missing parts from reference TRBV5-5 and TRBJ2-2): DAGVTQSPTHLIKTRGQQVTLRCSPISGHKSVSWYQQVLGQGPQFIFQYYEKEERGRGNFPDRFSARQFPNYSSELNVNALLLGDSALYLCASSLGITSAGELFFGEGSRLTVL.

The gene calls are TRBV20-1 and TRBJ1-1. Germline values: CDR1 DFQATT, CDR2 SNEGSKA (reference sequence). The CDR3 has 14 amino acids. This chain's CDR3 is CSARDLGGGTEAFF.

The gene calls are TRBV29-1 and TRBJ2-6. Germline V CDR1 and CDR2: SQVTM, ANQGSEA. This CDR3 has 12 residues. This CDR3 is CSATTGANVLTF.

Here the CDR3 reads CATSRGDRGENQPQHF. The chain links TRBV15 to TRBJ1-5; there is no DNA to check the TCRdb D call of TRBD1. Germline V CDR1 and CDR2: LNHNV, YYDKDF (reference sequence). This CDR3 region has 16 residues.

This sequence joins TRBV7-2 and TRBJ1-1; the D call of TRBD1 rests on TCRdb alone, since no DNA is present to check it. Per germline, CDR1 SGHTA and CDR2 FQGNSA. The CDR3 runs to 15 residues. The CDR3: CASSGSGTQNTEAFF.

The gene calls are TRBV10-2 and TRBJ2-7; TCRdb selects TRBD2, and the lack of DNA leaves this call unchecked. Germline lookup yields CDR1 WSHSY and CDR2 SAAADI. The CDR3 is 14 residues long. CDR3 residues: CASSGGGDTEPKYF.

The rearrangement links TRBV29-1 to TRBJ2-7; checking the TCRdb D call of TRBD1 is not possible without DNA. Per germline, CDR1 SQVTM and CDR2 ANQGSEA. This CDR3 region has 14 residues. The CDR3 here is CSAAGTGISYEQYF.

The J gene is TRBJ2-1, the V gene TRBV20-1. CDR1 and CDR2 (germline): DFQATT, SNEGSKA (reference sequence). The CDR3 loop spans 15 amino acids. CDR3 in amino acids: CSARVWGSYGNEQFF.

This chain joins TRBV4-1 and TRBJ1-1; absent DNA, TCRdb's TRBD1 call cannot be checked. Germline V gene lookup returns CDR1 MGHRA and CDR2 YSYEKL. The length of the CDR3 is 15 residues. This chain's CDR3 is CASSQGWGENTEAFF.

The V gene is TRBV12-3 or TRBV12-4, the J gene TRBJ2-1. The CDR3 is made up of 12 amino acids. The CDR3 spells CASSLQWDEQFF.

This chain uses TRBV4-3 with TRBJ2-7; without DNA, the TCRdb call of TRBD2 cannot be checked. This CDR3 region has 14 residues. Germline V gene sequence: CDR1 LGHNA, CDR2 YSLEER. CDR3 protein: CASSQGTSGEPHNF.

This sequence joins TRBV29-1 and TRBJ1-2; checking the TCRdb D call of TRBD1 is not possible without DNA. Germline lookup yields CDR1 SQVTM and CDR2 ANQGSEA. The CDR3 loop spans 12 amino acids. The CDR3 loop is CSVPGPDYGYTF.

The chain links TRBV6-2 or TRBV6-3 to TRBJ2-5. The CDR3 extends over 12 amino acids. Germline values: CDR1 MNHEY, CDR2 SVGEGT. The CDR3 region is CASSYSEETQYF.

V is TRBV14 and J is TRBJ2-7; with no DNA, the TCRdb D assignment of TRBD2 cannot be verified. The germline gives CDR1 SGHDN, CDR2 FVKESK. This CDR3 contains 16 residues. The CDR3 is CASSQDRGLHTYKQYF.

By frequency, this clonotype registers medium-sized (0.01 to 0.1%). J is TRBJ2-5 and V is TRBV7-9; TCRdb calls TRBD1, which cannot be checked without DNA. There are 14 residues in the CDR3. Per germline, CDR1 SEHNR and CDR2 FQNEAQ (reference sequence). CDR3 amino acids: CASSGRTGRETQYF.

V is TRBV6-2 or TRBV6-3 and J is TRBJ2-7; absent DNA, TCRdb's TRBD1 call cannot be checked. The V gene's germline CDR1 is MNHEY and CDR2 SVGEGT. CDR3 length: 15 residues. The chain's CDR3 is CASSFLGQGYYEQYF.

J is TRBJ1-6 and V is TRBV7-2; the TCRdb call, TRBD1, lacks DNA for checking. Germline values: CDR1 SGHTA, CDR2 FQGNSA. This CDR3 is 14 amino acids long. This CDR3 reads CASSFGQGNSPLHF.

The chain couples TRBV6-2 or TRBV6-3 to TRBJ1-2. The CDR3 sequence is 13 residues long. Looked up from germline, CDR1 is MNHEY and CDR2 is SVGEGT. CDR3 sequence reads: CASKEELDYGYTF.